A single sample gave rise to the 14 T cell receptor beta chains below, sequenced in a study of blood T cell repertoires in COVID-19 (dated by TCRdb to about 2020). The receptor library was made with the immunoSEQ multiplex PCR assay. TCRdb obtained this table from immuneACCESS and retained in-frame rearrangements with V and J assigned. These tables miss some clones; where compared with another copy, unresolved V genes account for less than half of the shortfall, and the remainder is unexplained. Across this sample there are more than 300,000 clones, with more than 75% seen only once. About 10% of the sample lies in the top ten. The sequenced material came from peripheral blood. The receptors stem from a woman aged 30 to 39 with COVID-19, enrolled during active disease.

V gene TRBV2 combines with J gene TRBJ1-5, with 7 bases aligning to TRBD1. Per germline, CDR1 SNHLY and CDR2 FYNNEI. The CDR3 is 18 amino acids. Trimming cost V 2 bases and J 7 bases; bases outside gene matches: 17. CDR3 loop: CASSEIPPAGDRAQPQHF. CDR3 in DNA: TGTGCCAGCAGTGAAATCCCCCCCGCCGGAGACAGGGCCCAGCCCCAGCATTTT.

The chain links TRBV7-8 to TRBJ2-1; D remains unclear. Germline V gene lookup returns CDR1 SGHVS and CDR2 FQNEAQ. V shed 5 bases and J shed 4 bases, with 6 bases lying between them. The CDR3 has 12 amino acids. CDR3 residues: CASSPRYNEQFF. CDR3 sequence (DNA): TGTGCCAGCAGCCCTCGGTACAATGAGCAGTTCTTC. The variable domain in full, with the rest retrieved from reference TRBV7-8 and TRBJ2-1, is GAGVSQSPRYKVAKRGQDVALRCDPISGHVSLFWYQQALGQGPEFLTYFQNEAQLDKSGLPSDRFFAERPEGSVSTLKIQRTQQEDSAVYLCASSPRYNEQFFGPGTRLTVL.

This chain connects TRBV3-1 (or the pseudogene TRBV3-2) to TRBJ2-7; a possible D gene is TRBD1 (5 bases). Trimming removed 0 bases from V and 6 bases from J, with 12 bases in between. The length of the CDR3 is 14 residues. CDR1 and CDR2 (germline): LGHDT, YNNKEL (reference sequence). In DNA form, the CDR3 reads TGTGCCAGCAGCCAAGAGGGGCCGGTGGGCGAGCAGTACTTC. Its translation is CASSQEGPVGEQYF.

This clone was seen once. The chain uses TRBV6-7 and TRBJ2-7; 13 positions match TRBD2. TRBV6-7 is designated an ORF whose function remains uncertain. This CDR3 spans 14 amino acids. The trim removed 5 bases at V and 4 bases at J, leaving 2 bases unmatched. CDR3 protein: CASSGTSGIYEQYF. The CDR3 DNA is TGTGCCAGCAGTGGGACTAGCGGGATTTACGAGCAGTACTTC.

V is TRBV3-1 (or the pseudogene TRBV3-2) and J is TRBJ2-7; D uncertain. Germline CDR1 LGHDT, CDR2 YNNKEL (reference sequence). The CDR3 length is 13 residues. V shed 1 base and J shed 3 bases, with 7 bases lying between them. CDR3 nucleotide sequence: TGTGCCAGCAGCCAAGGGCTCGTCTACGAGCAGTACTTC. Protein: CASSQGLVYEQYF.

V is TRBV7-2 and J is TRBJ2-2; 7 nucleotides align to TRBD1. Germline CDR1 reads SGHTA; CDR2 reads FQGNSA. The CDR3 has 15 residues. V lost 5 bases and J lost 6; bases outside the gene matches: 9. In DNA, the CDR3 is TGTGCCAGCAGCGGGGACAGTCACAGGGCCGGGGAGCTGTTTTTT. It specifies CASSGDSHRAGELFF. Full variable domain (remainder filled in from reference TRBV7-2 and TRBJ2-2): GAGVSQSPSNKVTEKGKDVELRCDPISGHTALYWYRQSLGQGLEFLIYFQGNSAPDKSGLPSDRFSAERTGGSVSTLTIQRTQQEDSAVYLCASSGDSHRAGELFFGEGSRLTVL.

The chain recombines TRBV28 with TRBJ2-7, with D maybe TRBD1 (5 bases). The CDR3 is 15 amino acids. V was pared by 1 base and J by 1 base, with 11 bases between. In germline, CDR1 is MDHEN, CDR2 SYDVKM. The CDR3 here is CASSLLSGFSYEQYF. The CDR3 region has the DNA TGTGCCAGCAGTTTATTATCAGGGTTTTCCTACGAGCAGTACTTC.

V and J are TRBV27 and TRBJ2-1; no reliable D call. V was trimmed by 2 bases and J by 9 bases, leaving 14 bases between them. Germline CDR1 and CDR2: MNHEY and SMNVEV (reference sequence). This CDR3 spans 14 amino acids. CDR3 amino acids: CASSLSLQDIEQFF. CDR3 coding DNA: TGTGCCAGCAGTTTAAGCTTACAAGACATTGAGCAGTTCTTC.

This sequence joins TRBV5-1 and TRBJ2-3; TRBD2 matches 7 bases. From germline, CDR1 is SGHRS and CDR2 YFSETQ. This CDR3 contains 14 residues. With V trimmed by 6 bases and J by 4 bases, 8 bases remained unmatched. The CDR3 protein is CASKGRGWADTQYF. The CDR3 region has the DNA TGCGCCAGCAAAGGGAGGGGTTGGGCAGATACGCAGTATTTT.

This clone is a singleton in its sample. The rearrangement links TRBV19 to TRBJ1-1; D might be TRBD1 (6 bases). The CDR3 length is 16 residues. V dropped 3 bases and J dropped 2 bases, with 16 bases sitting between them. Germline values: CDR1 LNHDA, CDR2 SQIVND (reference sequence). DNA of the CDR3: TGTGCCAGTAGTATTGGCAGGGGCCGACGAAACACTGAAGCTTTCTTT. Protein product: CASSIGRGRRNTEAFF. Filled out from reference TRBV19 and TRBJ1-1, the complete variable domain reads DGGITQSPKYLFRKEGQNVTLSCEQNLNHDAMYWYRQDPGQGLRLIYYSQIVNDFQKGDIAEGYSVSREKKESFPLTVTSAQKNPTAFYLCASSIGRGRRNTEAFFGQGTRLTVV.

CDR3 nucleotides: TGTGCCAGCACGAACTGGGCAGGGAGGGAGACCCAGTACTTC. Encoded protein: CASTNWAGRETQYF. This chain joins TRBV3-1 (or the pseudogene TRBV3-2) and TRBJ2-5; D possibly corresponds to TRBD2 (6 bases). V shed 7 bases and J shed 5 bases, with 17 bases lying between them. In germline, CDR1 is LGHDT, CDR2 YNNKEL (reference sequence). This CDR3 is built from 14 residues.

This rearrangement joins TRBV4-1 to TRBJ2-1; 7 nucleotides line up with TRBD1. CDR3 length: 15 residues. Per germline, CDR1 MGHRA and CDR2 YSYEKL. V was pared by 2 bases and J by 8 bases, with 9 bases of the junction left unmatched. The CDR3 DNA is TGCGCCAGCAGCCAATATTCGACAGGGACGGATGAGCAGTTCTTC. Residues: CASSQYSTGTDEQFF.

This chain joins TRBV7-9 and TRBJ1-4; 8 bases fit TRBD1. The V segment lost 2 bases and the J segment 7 bases; nucleotides outside the gene matches: 6. Germline CDR1 SEHNR, CDR2 FQNEAQ (reference sequence). The CDR3 sequence is 15 residues long. CDR3 in amino acids: CASSLRVTGGEKLFF. As DNA, the CDR3 is TGTGCCAGCAGCTTAAGAGTTACAGGGGGTGAAAAACTGTTTTTT.

The gene calls are TRBV11-1 and TRBJ1-3; D not resolved. The CDR3 spans 15 residues. The germline V gene has CDR1 SGHAT and CDR2 FQDESV (reference sequence). The germline V and J ends were trimmed by 3 bases and 1 base, with 10 bases remaining between them. The CDR3 sequence: CASSLRGGSGNTIYF. The CDR3 DNA is TGTGCCAGCAGCTTGCGTGGCGGTTCTGGAAACACCATATATTTT.